The 20 T cell receptor beta chains below were found in one sample sequenced in a study of T-cell memory formation after mild COVID-19. Via MiXCR, TCRdb re-called the 5' RACE reads, giving one row per CDR3 protein. The data hold 540,000 or so distinct CDR3 sequences, with approximately 20% observed a single time. The specimen was PBMCs or a T cell subset sorted from them (not recorded which). All receptors derive from an adult woman who had mild COVID-19 (a few samples of this study predate the infection). Cell type and time point are not known.

This chain uses TRBV20-1 with TRBJ2-7, with D maybe TRBD2 (6 bases). CDR3 size: 14 residues. Germline V lookup: CDR1 DFQATT, CDR2 SNEGSKA (reference sequence). The ends were cut back, 6 bases at V and 0 bases at J, with 15 bases in the middle. The CDR3 DNA reads as TGCAGTGCGACTCGAGGGAGGTCCTCCTACGAGCAGTACTTC. Translated, it gives CSATRGRSSYEQYF.

The rearrangement joins TRBV18 to TRBJ1-2; no clear D. With 2 bases removed from V and 7 bases from J, the gap between germline ends came to 11 bases. The CDR3 totals 13 residues. Germline assignment: CDR1 KGHSH and CDR2 LQKENI. The chain's CDR3 is CASSPDLGAGYTF. The CDR3 DNA reads as TGTGCCAGCTCACCAGACTTAGGAGCTGGCTACACCTTC.

In its sample, this clonotype was seen a few times. The chain combines TRBV12-3 or TRBV12-4 with TRBJ2-1; 7 bases map to TRBD2. Trimming took 0 bases from V and 6 from J; bases not matched to a gene: 5. The CDR3 sequence is 15 residues long. The CDR3 region has the DNA TGTGCCAGCAGTTTAGCGCCGGGACTACTCAATGAGCAGTTCTTC. It encodes CASSLAPGLLNEQFF.

Points on this clonotype: One end of the junction does not line up with germline, which may come from a read error. The CDR3 region is CASSLGLAYEKYF. CDR3 DNA: TGTGCCAGCAGCTTGGGACTAGCGTACGAGAAGTACTTC. The chain employs TRBV7-2 and TRBJ2-7; 10 bases match TRBD2. There are 13 residues in the CDR3. Germline V lookup: CDR1 SGHTA, CDR2 FQGNSA. The whole variable domain, filled in from reference TRBV7-2 and TRBJ2-7, reads GAGVSQSPSNKVTEKGKDVELRCDPISGHTALYWYRQSLGQGLEFLIYFQGNSAPDKSGLPSDRFSAERTGGSVSTLTIQRTQQEDSAVYLCASSLGLAYEKYFGPGTRLTVT.

The chain has TRBV27 and TRBJ2-2; D remains unclear. The CDR3 is 14 residues long. V lost 2 bases, J lost 1 base, and 5 bases lay in between. Per the germline V gene, CDR1 is MNHEY and CDR2 is SMNVEV (reference sequence). CDR3 in amino acids: CASSLGWNTGELFF. For the CDR3, the DNA is TGTGCCAGCAGTTTAGGTTGGAACACCGGGGAGCTGTTTTTT.

The table lists this clonotype with a count of one. This chain connects TRBV5-4 to TRBJ2-2; 9 bases align to TRBD1. Germline assignment: CDR1 SGHNT and CDR2 YYREEE (reference sequence). The CDR3 extends over 17 amino acids. Trimming cost V 4 bases and J 2 bases; bases outside gene matches: 9. Here the CDR3 reads CASSQPRGQGNTGELFF. CDR3 nucleotides: TGTGCCAGCAGCCAGCCTAGGGGACAGGGCAACACCGGGGAGCTGTTTTTT.

The chain joins TRBV2 to TRBJ2-2; 8 bases align to TRBD1. V was pared by 2 bases and J by 5 bases, with 7 bases of the junction left unmatched. The CDR3 loop spans 16 amino acids. Germline assignment: CDR1 SNHLY and CDR2 FYNNEI. Here the CDR3 reads CASSEPPTGDTGELFF. DNA for the CDR3: TGTGCCAGCAGTGAACCGCCGACAGGGGATACCGGGGAGCTGTTTTTT. The full variable domain, rest sourced from reference TRBV2 and TRBJ2-2, is EPEVTQTPSHQVTQMGQEVILRCVPISNHLYFYWYRQILGQKVEFLVSFYNNEISEKSEIFDDQFSVERPDGSNFTLKIRSTKLEDSAMYFCASSEPPTGDTGELFFGEGSRLTVL.

This clonotype was seen at least ten times. The chain employs TRBV5-1 and TRBJ1-2; weak D call: TRBD1 (5 bases). CDR1 and CDR2 from the germline V gene are SGHRS and YFSETQ. The CDR3 runs to 13 residues. The V and J ends lost 3 bases and 6 bases respectively, with 12 bases between them. The CDR3 protein is CASSWGSGDGYTF. DNA for the CDR3: TGCGCCAGCAGCTGGGGGTCGGGTGATGGCTACACCTTC. Full variable domain (rest looked up from reference TRBV5-1 and TRBJ1-2): KAGVTQTPRYLIKTRGQQVTLSCSPISGHRSVSWYQQTPGQGLQFLFEYFSETQRNKGNFPGRFSGRQFSNSRSEMNVSTLELGDSALYLCASSWGSGDGYTFGSGTRLTVV.

The table lists this clonotype with a few counts. The junction and the germline gene differ at one end; a read error may be behind it. DNA of the CDR3: TGTGCCAGCAGCCTCCTTGGGGCCCAAGGGACCCAGTACTTC. Translated, it gives CASSLLGAQGTQYF. The chain carries TRBV3-1 and TRBJ2-5; D is possibly TRBD1 (5 bases). The CDR3 totals 14 residues. Germline-derived CDR1 and CDR2 are LGHDT and YNNKEL (reference sequence).

This clonotype was counted a few times. This rearrangement joins TRBV6-2 or TRBV6-3 to TRBJ2-7; 12 bases match TRBD2. The V gene end was trimmed by 2 bases and the J gene end by 3 bases; junction bases not matched to a gene: 8. There are 17 residues in the CDR3. Per germline, CDR1 MNHEY and CDR2 SVGEGT. CDR3 protein: CASSYVRTSGMFYEQYF. The CDR3 DNA reads as TGTGCCAGCAGTTACGTCAGGACTAGCGGGATGTTCTACGAGCAGTACTTC.

The chain links TRBV7-8 to TRBJ2-3; 8 nucleotides align to TRBD2. Germline V gene data show CDR1 as SGHVS and CDR2 as FQNEAQ. The CDR3 has 15 amino acids. The J segment lost 4 bases and the V segment lost 5 bases, leaving 8 bases of the junction unmatched. This CDR3 reads CASSRTGGLADTQYF. Here the CDR3 DNA reads TGTGCCAGCAGCAGGACGGGGGGGCTCGCAGATACGCAGTATTTT.

Only a few counts were recorded for this clonotype. The chain has TRBV4-1 and TRBJ1-1; D is possibly TRBD1 (6 bases). The CDR3 consists of 16 residues. Deletions cut 4 bases from V and 4 bases from J, with 19 bases between. Germline values: CDR1 MGHRA, CDR2 YSYEKL. As DNA, the CDR3 is TGCGCCAGCAGCCTACTCAGGGGCAGGACCCGCACTGAAGCTTTCTTT. This gives the protein CASSLLRGRTRTEAFF.

The V gene is TRBV4-2, the J gene TRBJ2-7; D is perhaps TRBD1 (6 bases). The CDR3 is 14 amino acids. CDR1 is LGHNA, CDR2 YNFKEQ, per germline. Trimming shortened V by 4 bases and J by 4 bases, and 14 bases separated the two germline ends. CDR3 sequence: CASSPQGMRYEQYF. CDR3 coding DNA: TGTGCCAGCAGCCCGCAGGGGATGAGGTACGAGCAGTACTTC.

This clonotype occurred many times. The chain employs TRBV20-1 and TRBJ2-1, with TRBD1 matching 8 bases. V shed 5 bases, J shed 2 bases, and the junction held 2 bases outside the gene matches. The CDR3 consists of 13 residues. Germline V gene lookup returns CDR1 DFQATT and CDR2 SNEGSKA (reference sequence). CDR3 in amino acids: CSADRGPYNEQFF. In DNA form, the CDR3 reads TGCAGTGCTGACAGGGGACCCTACAATGAGCAGTTCTTC.

This clonotype was observed a few times. The chain combines TRBV19 with TRBJ2-6; no clear D gene. Germline CDR1 reads LNHDA; CDR2 reads SQIVND (reference sequence). Trimming stripped 4 bases from V and 0 bases from J, with 7 bases between. CDR3 length equals 15 residues. The CDR3, as DNA: TGTGCCAGTAGTACTAGGGCCTCTGGGGCCAACGTCCTGACTTTC. This codes for CASSTRASGANVLTF.

V and J are TRBV27 and TRBJ2-1; 8 nucleotides agree with TRBD1. This CDR3 has 15 residues. The V and J ends lost 3 bases and 12 bases, in that order; junction bases with no gene match: 13. Germline assignment: CDR1 MNHEY and CDR2 SMNVEV (reference sequence). The CDR3 DNA follows: TGTGCCAGCAGTTTGGGGACAGGAGGGGAGTTAGGGCAGTTCTTC. Its translation: CASSLGTGGELGQFF.

The chain has TRBV5-1 and TRBJ1-2, with unresolved D. This CDR3 has 14 residues. The V end was cut by 5 bases, the J end by 5 bases, with 16 bases between. CDR1 is SGHRS and CDR2 is YFSETQ in the germline V gene. The CDR3 region is CASRVGTTQYGYTF. For the CDR3, the DNA is TGCGCCAGCAGAGTGGGTACAACCCAGTATGGCTACACCTTC.

The J gene is TRBJ1-1, the V gene TRBV7-9; 10 nucleotides line up with TRBD1. The CDR3 consists of 17 residues. CDR1 and CDR2 from the germline V gene are SEHNR and FQNEAQ (reference sequence). V trimming: 5 bases; J trimming: 0 bases; junction bases outside the gene matches: 9. CDR3: CASSGRRDRGMNTEAFF. The CDR3 DNA follows: TGTGCCAGCAGCGGCAGAAGGGACAGGGGAATGAACACTGAAGCTTTCTTT.

The chain combines TRBV7-8 with TRBJ2-7, with TRBD2 matching 15 bases. The CDR3 is 20 amino acids. Trimming took 1 base from V and 1 from J; bases not matched to a gene: 11. Germline V gene data show CDR1 as SGHVS and CDR2 as FQNEAQ. CDR3 sequence (DNA): TGTGCCAGCAGCTTAGTTGGTCTCGACGGACTAGCGGGAGGGTCCTACGAGCAGTACTTC. Its protein product is CASSLVGLDGLAGGSYEQYF. Full variable domain (remainder filled in from reference TRBV7-8 and TRBJ2-7): GAGVSQSPRYKVAKRGQDVALRCDPISGHVSLFWYQQALGQGPEFLTYFQNEAQLDKSGLPSDRFFAERPEGSVSTLKIQRTQQEDSAVYLCASSLVGLDGLAGGSYEQYFGPGTRLTVT.

This clonotype was counted a few times. The rearrangement joins TRBV4-3 to TRBJ1-2, with 12 bases identical to TRBD1. V lost 0 bases to trimming and J lost 4 bases; unmatched junction nucleotides: 12. This CDR3 comprises 19 residues. Germline V gene sequence: CDR1 LGHNA, CDR2 YSLEER. DNA of the CDR3: TGCGCCAGCAGCCAAGACCAGATACCGGGACAGGGGGCGGCCTATGGCTACACCTTC. It codes for CASSQDQIPGQGAAYGYTF.